These 22 T cell receptor beta chains originate from one sample sequenced in a study of shared clonotypes between healthy human individuals. Repertoires were generated with immunoSEQ multiplex PCR, while TCRdb's copy carries only in-frame clones and drops some. Among about 2 million clones listed, over 85% were seen once. Sequenced input: naive CD4+ T cells sorted from blood. Regarding subset: CD45RA+ positively selected. The receptors come from a man younger than 30 in good health.

The CDR3 nucleotides read TGTGCCACCAGCCCTTTGGGGGACAGAGGCGAACCAGAGACCCAGTACTTC. It yields the protein CATSPLGDRGEPETQYF. The chain uses TRBV15 and TRBJ2-5; 7 bases align to TRBD1. This CDR3 spans 17 amino acids. In germline, CDR1 is LNHNV, CDR2 YYDKDF (reference sequence). Trimming removed 5 bases from V and 4 bases from J; junction bases left unmatched: 16.

This chain uses TRBV7-9 with TRBJ2-1; D remains unclear. This CDR3 has 12 residues. Per germline, CDR1 SEHNR and CDR2 FQNEAQ (reference sequence). Trimming cost V 3 bases and J 8 bases, with 8 bases left between them. CDR3 sequence: CASSLSIDEQFF. DNA of the CDR3: TGTGCCAGCAGCTTGTCCATCGATGAGCAGTTCTTC. Looking up the rest from reference TRBV7-9 and TRBJ2-1 gives the full variable domain: DTGVSQNPRHKITKRGQNVTFRCDPISEHNRLYWYRQTLGQGPEFLTYFQNEAQLEKSRLLSDRFSAERPKGSFSTLEIQRTEQGDSAMYLCASSLSIDEQFFGPGTRLTVL.

This clone was counted between two and nine times. Other DNA sequences in the same sample also yield this CDR3. J is TRBJ2-5 and V is TRBV7-9; 7 positions match TRBD1. The CDR3 sequence is 14 residues long. The germline V gene has CDR1 SEHNR and CDR2 FQNEAQ (reference sequence). Trimming at V came to 5 bases and at J to 2 bases, leaving 5 bases not matched to a gene. Here the CDR3 reads CASSPGTVQETQYF. The CDR3 DNA is TGTGCCAGCAGCCCGGGGACAGTGCAAGAGACCCAGTACTTC.

The chain joins TRBV2 to TRBJ1-4, with TRBD1 matching over 9 bases. CDR3 length: 14 residues. Germline assignment: CDR1 SNHLY and CDR2 FYNNEI. V lost 6 bases, J lost 3 bases, and 2 bases stayed unmatched. The CDR3 nucleotides read TGTGCCAGCAGAGGGACAGGGCCTAATGAAAAACTGTTTTTT. Its protein is CASRGTGPNEKLFF.

The chain is built from TRBV7-3 and TRBJ2-5; D unclear. This CDR3 is built from 13 residues. Germline CDR1 reads SGHTA; CDR2 reads FQGTGA. Deletions cut 5 bases from V and 4 bases from J, with 11 bases between. This CDR3 is CASSRGYSETQYF. Here the CDR3 DNA reads TGTGCCAGCAGCCGCGGATACTCAGAGACCCAGTACTTC.

The rearrangement joins TRBV7-8 to TRBJ2-5; the match to TRBD1 covers 7 bases. Trimming at V came to 1 base and at J to 5 bases, leaving 10 bases not matched to a gene. Per the germline V gene, CDR1 is SGHVS and CDR2 is FQNEAQ. The CDR3 runs to 16 residues. This CDR3 reads CASSLVGTGVLETQYF. DNA for the CDR3: TGTGCCAGCAGCTTAGTAGGAACAGGGGTGTTGGAGACCCAGTACTTC.

Concerning this clone: This specimen includes other DNA sequences encoding the same CDR3. This chain links TRBV6-6 with TRBJ2-3, with TRBD2 identical over 8 bases. The CDR3 consists of 14 residues. V shed 7 bases, J shed 3 bases, and the junction held 6 bases outside the gene matches. CDR1 is MNHNY and CDR2 is SVGAGI in the germline V gene (reference sequence). The CDR3 DNA reads TGTGCCAGCATCTTAGCGGGGAGTACAGATACGCAGTATTTT. This sequence encodes CASILAGSTDTQYF.

The chain couples TRBV6-5 to TRBJ1-5, with a tentative D call TRBD1 (5 bases). Trimming removed 7 bases from V and 7 bases from J, with 8 bases in between. CDR1 is MNHEY and CDR2 is SVGAGI in the germline V gene. CDR3 length equals 11 residues. The CDR3 is CASTDSQPQHF. CDR3 nucleotides: TGTGCCAGCACCGACAGCCAGCCCCAGCATTTT.

The genes are TRBV6-1 and TRBJ1-2, with D unclear. Looked up from germline, CDR1 is MNHNS and CDR2 is SASEGT. The CDR3 has 14 amino acids. V shed 6 bases and J shed 4 bases, with 15 bases lying between them. The CDR3 protein is CASRFSVGSYGYTF. The CDR3 DNA reads TGTGCCAGCAGATTTTCGGTGGGGTCCTATGGCTACACCTTC.

CDR3 amino acids: CASSYRMGQGGNTIYF. CDR3 nucleotides: TGTGCCAGCAGCTACCGCATGGGACAGGGTGGAAACACCATATATTTT. The chain couples TRBV11-2 to TRBJ1-3, with TRBD1 matching 9 bases. V lost 4 bases, J lost 3 bases, and 7 bases stayed unmatched. From germline, CDR1 is SGHAT and CDR2 FQNNGV. This CDR3 has 16 amino acids.

This chain joins TRBV2 and TRBJ2-5; TRBD1 is a possible D gene (5 bases). The ends were cut back, 4 bases at V and 5 bases at J, with 8 bases in the middle. The CDR3 extends over 12 amino acids. CDR1 and CDR2 (germline): SNHLY, FYNNEI. The CDR3 protein is CASSAGLETQYF. The CDR3 DNA sequence: TGTGCCAGCAGTGCAGGGTTGGAGACCCAGTACTTC.

The rearrangement joins TRBV13 to TRBJ2-3; 8 bases line up with TRBD2. There are 15 residues in the CDR3. CDR1 and CDR2 from the germline V gene are PRHDT and FYEKMQ (reference sequence). Losses at the gene ends were 3 bases for V and 1 base for J; bases not matched to a gene: 3. CDR3 sequence reads: CASSLGRGGTDTQYF. Written as DNA, the CDR3 is TGTGCCAGCAGCTTGGGGCGGGGGGGCACAGATACGCAGTATTTT.

V gene TRBV7-2 combines with J gene TRBJ1-5, with a weak D call TRBD1 (5 bases). The germline V and J ends were trimmed by 3 bases and 3 bases, with 12 bases remaining between them. The CDR3 covers 15 residues. The germline gives CDR1 SGHTA, CDR2 FQGNSA. Written as DNA, the CDR3 is TGTGCCAGCAGCTTGGGGGAGGGAGTCAATCAGCCCCAGCATTTT. Its protein product is CASSLGEGVNQPQHF.

About this clone itself: In the same sample, other DNA sequences code for this CDR3. V usage is TRBV6-5 and J usage is TRBJ1-2, with 8 bases lining up with TRBD1. V gave up 0 bases and J gave up 5 bases; unmatched junction bases: 8. Germline assignment: CDR1 MNHEY and CDR2 SVGAGI. The CDR3 length is 16 residues. Here the CDR3 DNA reads TGTGCCAGCAGTTACTCCGGGCAGGGGGCAGGATATGGCTACACCTTC. Protein: CASSYSGQGAGYGYTF.

This clone was detected only a few times. The CDR3 coding sequence is TGTGCCAGCAGGGCAGACAGGGACCAGCCCCAGCATTTT. It encodes CASRADRDQPQHF. V is TRBV5-5 and J is TRBJ1-5; 7 positions match TRBD1. Trimming removed 5 bases from V and 7 bases from J; junction bases left unmatched: 6. Germline CDR1 and CDR2: SGHKS and YYEKEE (reference sequence). The CDR3 spans 13 residues.

V is TRBV2 and J is TRBJ1-3; no reliable D call. V lost 6 bases, J lost 2 bases, and 2 bases lay in between. Looked up from germline, CDR1 is SNHLY and CDR2 is FYNNEI. This CDR3 is built from 11 residues. CDR3 DNA sequence: TGTGCCAGCAGACCTGGAAACACCATATATTTT. Translation gives CASRPGNTIYF.

This chain connects TRBV9 to TRBJ2-2; D perhaps matches TRBD2 (6 bases). From germline, CDR1 is SGDLS and CDR2 YYNGEE. Trimming left V 4 bases short and J 5 bases short, with 24 bases between. The CDR3 contains 18 residues. The CDR3 DNA sequence: TGTGCCAGCAGCCCCCGAGCGACGGGGGAACGAGGGACCGGGGAGCTGTTTTTT. Translation gives CASSPRATGERGTGELFF.

V gene TRBV10-3 combines with J gene TRBJ2-5; a weak D match, TRBD1 (5 bases). This CDR3 has 15 residues. Germline assignment: CDR1 ENHRY and CDR2 SYGVKD. The V gene lost 3 bases and the J gene lost 1 base, with 12 bases spanning the gap. The DNA of the CDR3 is TGTGCCATCAGTGATGGGGAACAGGTCCAAGAGACCCAGTACTTC. Encoded protein: CAISDGEQVQETQYF.

The chain recombines TRBV30 with TRBJ2-1, with D possibly being TRBD2 (6 bases). Trimming took 3 bases from V and 12 from J, leaving 15 bases between them. Germline-derived CDR1 and CDR2 are GTSNPN and SVGIG (reference sequence). This CDR3 region has 12 residues. CDR3 nucleotides: TGTGCCTGGAGCGGAGGAGGGGTTTGGCAGTTCTTC. This gives the protein CAWSGGGVWQFF. Full variable domain (outside the CDR3, taken from reference TRBV30 and TRBJ2-1): SQTIHQWPATLVQPVGSPLSLECTVEGTSNPNLYWYRQAAGRGLQLLFYSVGIGQISSEVPQNLSASRPQDRQFILSSKKLLLSDSGFYLCAWSGGGVWQFFGPGTRLTVL.

A note on this clone: The germline gene is not matched at one end of the junction; a read error may be the cause. This rearrangement joins TRBV19 to TRBJ2-5, with 8 bases matching TRBD2. This CDR3 comprises 16 residues. CDR1 and CDR2 from the germline V gene are LNHDA and SQIVND (reference sequence). CDR3 DNA sequence: TGCGCCAGTAGTAAGATAGCGCCGGGGGGGCAAGAGACCCAGTACTTC. It specifies CASSKIAPGGQETQYF.

The chain employs TRBV7-2 and TRBJ1-2; 7 nucleotides agree with TRBD1. This CDR3 region has 15 residues. CDR1 is SGHTA, CDR2 FQGNSA, per germline. The junction had 13 bases not matched to a gene; V was cut back by 10 bases and J by 2 bases. CDR3 amino acids: CATTTNRGSNYGYTF. CDR3 coding DNA: TGTGCCACCACAACAAACAGGGGCTCGAACTATGGCTACACCTTC. Filled out from reference TRBV7-2 and TRBJ1-2, the complete variable domain reads GAGVSQSPSNKVTEKGKDVELRCDPISGHTALYWYRQSLGQGLEFLIYFQGNSAPDKSGLPSDRFSAERTGGSVSTLTIQRTQQEDSAVYLCATTTNRGSNYGYTFGSGTRLTVV.

The chain carries TRBV6-4 and TRBJ1-6; no clear D. With 2 bases removed from V and 4 bases from J, the gap between germline ends came to 9 bases. From germline, CDR1 is MRHNA and CDR2 SNTAGT. CDR3 length: 15 residues. The CDR3 loop reads CASSDTASYNSPLHF. CDR3 bases: TGTGCCAGCAGTGACACCGCATCATATAATTCACCCCTCCACTTT.